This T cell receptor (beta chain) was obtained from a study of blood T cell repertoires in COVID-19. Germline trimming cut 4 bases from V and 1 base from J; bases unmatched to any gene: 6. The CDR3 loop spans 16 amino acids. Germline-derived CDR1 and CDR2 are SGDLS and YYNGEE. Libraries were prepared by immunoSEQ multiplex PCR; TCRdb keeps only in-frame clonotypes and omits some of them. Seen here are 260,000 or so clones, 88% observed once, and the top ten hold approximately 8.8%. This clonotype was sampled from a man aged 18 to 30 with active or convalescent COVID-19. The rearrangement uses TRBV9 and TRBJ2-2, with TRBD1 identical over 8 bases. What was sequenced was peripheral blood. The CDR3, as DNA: TGTGCCAGCAGCCCGCGGGACAGGATGAACACCGGGGAGCTGTTTTTT. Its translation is CASSPRDRMNTGELFF.